The clone carrying this T cell receptor (beta chain) was counted once. The protocol was immunoSEQ multiplex PCR, while the TCRdb copy is restricted to in-frame clones and leaves out a portion. The repertoire holds 130,000 to 150,000 clones, roughly 94% seen once, with 14% in the top ten. With 6 bases removed from V and 0 bases from J, the gap between germline ends came to 8 bases. The CDR3 is made up of 13 amino acids. This entry is derived from a study of control samples from healthy donors and cancer patients. The V call is TRBV12-3 or TRBV12-4, the J call TRBJ1-1; no reliable D call. This TCR was recovered from a man aged 60 to 69 with colorectal cancer. The specimen sequenced was PBMCs. CDR3 region: CASRTTVNTEAFF. Written as DNA, the CDR3 is TGTGCCAGCAGGACGACGGTGAACACTGAAGCTTTCTTT.